Below, 31 T cell receptor beta chains from the same sample are listed, as sequenced in a study of patients and donors after allogeneic stem cell transplantation. One entry per CDR3 protein results from TCRdb running MiXCR on the RT-PCR reads. The sample includes 190,000 or so distinct CDR3 sequences, about 37% of them seen just once. The sample comprised blood, either unsorted or a sorted T cell fraction (not recorded which). These receptors originate from a human donor who was either an allogeneic HSCT recipient or a stem cell or donor lymphocyte infusion donor (not recorded which). It is not recorded whose cells these are; they may come from a transplant donor.

This clonotype was observed a few times. The genes are TRBV10-3 and TRBJ2-7; D unresolved. The CDR3 runs to 11 residues. Trimming took 6 bases from V and 5 from J, leaving 8 bases between them. Germline V CDR1 and CDR2: ENHRY, SYGVKD. CDR3 nucleotide sequence: TGTGCCATCAGGGGAACTAACGAGCAGTACTTC. Translating it yields CAIRGTNEQYF.

A few counts support this clonotype. The genes are TRBV12-3 or TRBV12-4 and TRBJ2-2, with 7 nucleotides matching TRBD1. The CDR3 covers 16 residues. V lost 3 bases, J lost 6 bases, and 10 bases stayed unmatched. The CDR3: CASSFASGQGAGELFF. In DNA, the CDR3 is TGTGCCAGCAGTTTTGCTTCTGGGCAGGGGGCCGGGGAGCTGTTTTTT.

The V and J genes are TRBV30 and TRBJ1-3; 11 nucleotides line up with TRBD1. Germline V CDR1 and CDR2: GTSNPN, SVGIG (reference sequence). V was clipped by 3 bases and J by 4 bases; unmatched bases: 2. The CDR3 contains 14 residues. The CDR3 region has the DNA TGTGCCTGGAGAGGACAGGGGGCAGGAAACACCATATATTTT. This translates into CAWRGQGAGNTIYF.

The V and J genes are TRBV5-1 and TRBJ2-1; either TRBD1 or TRBD2 may supply D (5 bases each). CDR1 SGHRS and CDR2 YFSETQ come from the germline V gene. V lost 0 bases and J lost 5, with 12 bases in between. The CDR3 sequence is 15 residues long. The DNA for the CDR3 is TGCGCCAGCAGCTTGGCCGGCAGGGAGAACAATGAGCAGTTCTTC. Protein product: CASSLAGRENNEQFF.

The gene calls are TRBV5-1 and TRBJ1-1; TRBD1 might be the D (6 bases). CDR3 length: 16 residues. The germline V and J ends were trimmed by 0 bases and 0 bases, with 12 bases remaining between them. The V gene's germline CDR1 is SGHRS and CDR2 YFSETQ. The CDR3 reads CASSLDRAAMNTEAFF. Here the CDR3 DNA reads TGCGCCAGCAGCTTGGACAGGGCGGCGATGAACACTGAAGCTTTCTTT. The complete variable domain, with remaining parts taken from reference TRBV5-1 and TRBJ1-1, reads KAGVTQTPRYLIKTRGQQVTLSCSPISGHRSVSWYQQTPGQGLQFLFEYFSETQRNKGNFPGRFSGRQFSNSRSEMNVSTLELGDSALYLCASSLDRAAMNTEAFFGQGTRLTVV.

This clonotype was counted a few times. CDR3 in amino acids: CASSHGKEPQHF. The CDR3 DNA sequence: TGTGCCAGCAGCCACGGAAAAGAGCCCCAGCATTTT. The chain is built from TRBV3-1 and TRBJ1-5, with D hard to call. CDR1 is LGHDT, CDR2 YNNKEL, per germline (reference sequence). This CDR3 contains 12 residues. Trimming removed 3 bases at V and 8 bases at J, with 8 bases between.

Only a few counts were recorded for this clonotype. This rearrangement joins TRBV12-3 or TRBV12-4 to TRBJ1-4; D is ambiguous. Trimming left V 1 base short and J 14 bases short, with 8 bases between. CDR3 length: 11 residues. The CDR3 is CASSLGRILFF. DNA of the CDR3: TGTGCCAGCAGTTTAGGACGAATCCTGTTTTTT.

This clonotype came up a few times. V and J are TRBV9 and TRBJ2-3; D possibly corresponds to TRBD1 (5 bases). Germline V CDR1 and CDR2: SGDLS, YYNGEE. This CDR3 contains 15 residues. Trimming left V 4 bases short and J 1 base short, with 13 bases between. As DNA, the CDR3 is TGTGCCAGCAGCCCTACCTCAGGGCGCACAGATACGCAGTATTTT. Residues: CASSPTSGRTDTQYF.

In its sample, this clonotype was seen a few times. V is TRBV5-1 and J is TRBJ1-4; unclear D gene. The CDR3 consists of 15 residues. Germline-derived CDR1 and CDR2 are SGHRS and YFSETQ. Trimming took off 1 base at V and 0 bases at J, with 7 bases between the two ends. CDR3 protein: CASSLFGPTNEKLFF. The CDR3 DNA reads as TGCGCCAGCAGCTTGTTCGGACCAACTAATGAAAAACTGTTTTTT.

The chain combines TRBV20-1 with TRBJ1-6, with TRBD1 as a possible D gene (5 bases). The V end lost 6 bases, the J end lost 6 bases, and 21 bases lay between the germline ends. Germline V gives CDR1 DFQATT, CDR2 SNEGSKA (reference sequence). This CDR3 comprises 16 residues. The DNA for the CDR3 is TGCAGTGCCGTATCCCCTCGGGGGTCCGGTAATTCACCCCTCCACTTT. Translating it yields CSAVSPRGSGNSPLHF.

The chain combines TRBV7-9 with TRBJ1-6; D is possibly TRBD1 (5 bases). CDR3 size: 15 residues. Trimming stripped 5 bases from V and 8 bases from J, with 16 bases between. Germline assignment: CDR1 SEHNR and CDR2 FQNEAQ (reference sequence). The CDR3 loop is CASSLGTGLDSPLHF. The DNA for the CDR3 is TGTGCCAGCAGCCTAGGGACGGGCCTGGATTCACCCCTCCACTTT.

The V and J genes are TRBV5-1 and TRBJ1-1, with 7 bases aligning to TRBD1. After removal of 7 bases from V and 4 bases from J, the junction contained 10 bases not matched to a gene. Germline assignment: CDR1 SGHRS and CDR2 YFSETQ. The CDR3 extends over 14 amino acids. The CDR3 bases are TGCGCCAGCTCGAAAGACAGGGCTGGCACTGAAGCTTTCTTT. As protein: CASSKDRAGTEAFF.

The gene calls are TRBV6-6 and TRBJ2-4, with unresolved D. V was shortened by 2 bases and J by 2 bases, with 1 base between the two germline ends. The germline V gene encodes CDR1 MNHNY and CDR2 SVGAGI (reference sequence). The CDR3 length is 12 residues. As DNA, the CDR3 is TGTGCCAGCAGTTACACCAAAAACATTCAGTACTTC. Amino acids: CASSYTKNIQYF.

In this sample, this clonotype turned up once. The chain combines TRBV11-2 with TRBJ2-3; D unresolved. Germline loops: CDR1 SGHAT, CDR2 FQNNGV. The CDR3 length is 15 residues. The germline V and J ends were trimmed by 5 bases and 2 bases, with 14 bases remaining between them. The CDR3 reads CASSPSPSPTDTQYF. DNA for the CDR3: TGTGCCAGCAGCCCAAGTCCCTCCCCCACAGATACGCAGTATTTT.

This sequence joins TRBV3-1 and TRBJ2-3, with TRBD2 identical over 8 bases. Germline V gene lookup returns CDR1 LGHDT and CDR2 YNNKEL (reference sequence). J gave up 5 bases and V 2 bases, and 15 bases lay outside the gene matches. This CDR3 has 18 amino acids. The CDR3 here is CASSQPRGGQSSGDTQYF. CDR3 in DNA: TGTGCCAGCAGCCAACCCCGGGGGGGGCAGTCGTCAGGAGATACGCAGTATTTT.

CDR3 sequence reads: CAISESAGGWGSNQPQHF. The CDR3 coding sequence is TGTGCCATCAGTGAGTCGGCAGGGGGGTGGGGTAGCAATCAGCCCCAGCATTTT. The chain joins TRBV10-3 to TRBJ1-5; TRBD1 aligns across 7 bases. This CDR3 region has 18 residues. Looked up from germline, CDR1 is ENHRY and CDR2 is SYGVKD. After removal of 0 bases from V and 0 bases from J, the junction contained 8 bases not matched to a gene.

The chain recombines TRBV30 with TRBJ2-3, with D unclear. In germline, CDR1 is GTSNPN, CDR2 SVGIG (reference sequence). Trimming removed 3 bases at V and 6 bases at J, with 10 bases between. The CDR3 length is 12 residues. CDR3 protein: CAWRPRSDTQYF. CDR3 in DNA: TGTGCCTGGAGACCTAGATCCGATACGCAGTATTTT.

This clonotype was picked up a small number of times. The rearrangement uses TRBV29-1 and TRBJ1-6; no clear D gene. V was trimmed by 5 bases and J by 8 bases, leaving 13 bases between them. Germline V gene data show CDR1 as SQVTM and CDR2 as ANQGSEA. The CDR3 has 13 amino acids. In DNA, the CDR3 is TGCAGCGTTTGGGAGGGTGGGGATTCACCCCTCCACTTT. Translated, it gives CSVWEGGDSPLHF.

This chain uses TRBV10-3 with TRBJ2-3, with TRBD2 as a possible D gene (6 bases). V was shortened by 7 bases and J by 2 bases, with 19 bases between the two germline ends. The CDR3 has 16 residues. Per the germline V gene, CDR1 is ENHRY and CDR2 is SYGVKD. In DNA, the CDR3 is TGTGCCATCACCCCGGGTAGCGGCCCAATCACAGATACGCAGTATTTT. It is translated as CAITPGSGPITDTQYF.

The chain recombines TRBV20-1 with TRBJ1-5; 8 nucleotides match TRBD1. The CDR3 spans 15 residues. With 3 bases clipped from V and 2 bases from J, the junction kept 6 bases outside the gene matches. Germline CDR1 and CDR2: DFQATT and SNEGSKA (reference sequence). CDR3 sequence reads: CSARAGGGGNQPQHF. The DNA of the CDR3 is TGCAGTGCTAGGGCAGGGGGCGGAGGCAATCAGCCCCAGCATTTT.

The gene calls are TRBV7-8 and TRBJ1-6; 7 nucleotides line up with TRBD1. V lost 1 base and J lost 10; bases outside the gene matches: 10. Per germline, CDR1 SGHVS and CDR2 FQNEAQ. The CDR3 spans 16 residues. The CDR3 is CASSLEGGRLRSPLHF. CDR3 bases: TGTGCCAGCAGCTTAGAAGGGGGCAGGCTTCGGTCACCCCTCCACTTT.

The gene calls are TRBV7-9 and TRBJ1-1; TRBD1 matches 9 bases. Germline CDR1 SEHNR, CDR2 FQNEAQ (reference sequence). The CDR3 loop spans 15 amino acids. V lost 5 bases to trimming and J lost 6 bases; unmatched junction nucleotides: 10. In DNA form, the CDR3 reads TGTGCCAGCAGCGCTGGACCCGGACAGGGGTCTGAAGCTTTCTTT. Encoded protein: CASSAGPGQGSEAFF. Supplemented by reference TRBV7-9 and TRBJ1-1, the full variable domain reads DTGVSQNPRHKITKRGQNVTFRCDPISEHNRLYWYRQTLGQGPEFLTYFQNEAQLEKSRLLSDRFSAERPKGSFSTLEIQRTEQGDSAMYLCASSAGPGQGSEAFFGQGTRLTVV.

The chain links TRBV7-9 to TRBJ1-1; 9 nucleotides match TRBD1. J lost 6 bases, V lost 0 bases, and 14 bases had no gene match. CDR1 is SEHNR and CDR2 is FQNEAQ in the germline V gene (reference sequence). The CDR3 has 18 residues. The CDR3 loop reads CASSLAPGQGMLGAEAFF. The CDR3 DNA follows: TGTGCCAGCAGCTTAGCACCGGGACAGGGAATGCTGGGGGCTGAAGCTTTCTTT.

The chain has TRBV7-2 and TRBJ1-4, with a weak D call TRBD1 (5 bases). This CDR3 has 15 residues. Germline V lookup: CDR1 SGHTA, CDR2 FQGNSA. Trimming took off 4 bases at V and 4 bases at J, with 13 bases between the two ends. CDR3 nucleotide sequence: TGTGCCAGCAGCTCCTCCGGGACCTTTAATGAAAAACTGTTTTTT. Amino acids: CASSSSGTFNEKLFF.

This chain joins TRBV4-1 and TRBJ2-5; TRBD2 agrees at 12 bases. CDR1 and CDR2 from the germline V gene are MGHRA and YSYEKL. The CDR3 is 16 amino acids. J gave up 5 bases and V 2 bases, and 6 bases lay outside the gene matches. The CDR3 DNA follows: TGCGCCAGCAGCCAACACGGACTAGCGGGGATGGAGACCCAGTACTTC. It specifies CASSQHGLAGMETQYF.

This rearrangement joins TRBV13 to TRBJ1-2; 9 bases line up with TRBD1. The V and J ends lost 5 bases and 3 bases, in that order; junction bases with no gene match: 7. The germline CDR1 and CDR2 sequences are PRHDT and FYEKMQ (reference sequence). The length of the CDR3 is 15 residues. The CDR3 sequence is CASSQEQGADYGYTF. The CDR3 region has the DNA TGTGCCAGCAGCCAAGAACAGGGGGCTGACTATGGCTACACCTTC. The variable domain in full, completed from reference TRBV13 and TRBJ1-2, reads AAGVIQSPRHLIKEKRETATLKCYPIPRHDTVYWYQQGPGQDPQFLISFYEKMQSDKGSIPDRFSAQQFSDYHSELNMSSLELGDSALYFCASSQEQGADYGYTFGSGTRLTVV.

V usage is TRBV19 and J usage is TRBJ1-3; 10 nucleotides match TRBD1. Germline values: CDR1 LNHDA, CDR2 SQIVND (reference sequence). This CDR3 contains 16 residues. J lost 3 bases, V lost 7 bases, and 9 bases had no gene match. In DNA, the CDR3 is TGTGCCAGTAACTACGGACAGGGGGAGATTGGAAACACCATATATTTT. Its translation is CASNYGQGEIGNTIYF.

The rearrangement joins TRBV4-3 to TRBJ1-2; D gene ambiguous. The CDR3 has 14 amino acids. Looked up from germline, CDR1 is LGHNA and CDR2 is YSLEER. V was trimmed by 4 bases and J by 2 bases, leaving 11 bases between them. CDR3 nucleotides: TGCGCCAGCAGCCTTAGACACCCGAACTATGGCTACACCTTC. It encodes CASSLRHPNYGYTF.

This clonotype was found a few times. The chain has TRBV12-3 or TRBV12-4 and TRBJ1-2; no clear D. V lost 4 bases and J lost 0, with 6 bases in between. CDR3 length: 13 amino acids. The CDR3 DNA follows: TGTGCCAGCAGTTCCGGCCCTAACTATGGCTACACCTTC. Protein sequence: CASSSGPNYGYTF.

This clonotype came up a few times. V usage is TRBV6-1 and J usage is TRBJ1-2; possible D gene TRBD1, 5 bases. Trimming removed 2 bases at V and 4 bases at J, with 17 bases between. The CDR3 loop spans 16 amino acids. Per the germline V gene, CDR1 is MNHNS and CDR2 is SASEGT. CDR3 loop: CASSEYLAGSIYGYTF. In DNA, the CDR3 is TGTGCCAGCAGTGAATACCTGGCAGGGAGCATCTATGGCTACACCTTC.

The table lists this clonotype with many counts. The genes are TRBV10-3 and TRBJ1-1, with D perhaps matching TRBD1 (6 bases). This CDR3 spans 15 amino acids. Germline values: CDR1 ENHRY, CDR2 SYGVKD. Deletions cut 0 bases from V and 1 base from J, with 9 bases between. The CDR3 here is CAISESQQGNTEAFF. The CDR3 nucleotides read TGTGCCATCAGTGAGTCGCAACAGGGGAACACTGAAGCTTTCTTT.